This TCR beta chain was sequenced in a study of T cells in Graves' hyperthyroidism and ophthalmopathy. Study-wide results and limits: In the blood, most expanded thyroid clonotypes above 0.001 appeared as well.

The CDR3 sequence is 14 residues long. J lost 2 bases, V lost 6 bases, and 4 bases had no gene match. Germline V lookup: CDR1 MNHEY, CDR2 SVGEGT. RNA transcripts provided the source from which TCR beta CDR3 regions were amplified. Carried out on the TCR CDR3, a first-round RT-PCR used the HTBI primer set. Using its own MiXCR run on the multiplex PCR reads, TCRdb lists one record per CDR3 protein. The table has 500,000 to 650,000 distinct CDR3 sequences, 11% to 15% seen once. In this sample, this clonotype turned up many times. Its target is unknown. The clonotype was recovered from a middle-aged woman with Graves' hyperthyroidism. The sample was blood. The V gene is TRBV6-2 or TRBV6-3, the J gene TRBJ2-3, with TRBD1 matching over 8 bases. CDR3 residues: CASRPGQATDTQYF. The CDR3 DNA sequence: TGTGCCAGCAGGCCGGGACAGGCCACAGATACGCAGTATTTT.